These 21 T cell receptor beta chains share one sample of origin, sequenced in a study of T cells in Graves' hyperthyroidism and ophthalmopathy. RNA transcripts provided the source from which TCR beta CDR3 regions were amplified. TCR CDR3 regions were first amplified by RT-PCR with HTBI primers. Each CDR3 protein gets one entry after TCRdb re-called the multiplex PCR reads with MiXCR. The sample comprises around 690,000 distinct CDR3 sequences, around 16% of which are singletons, and about 16% rests with the top ten. The sequenced sample consisted of blood. Source of these receptors: a man aged 50 or older with Graves' hyperthyroidism.

This clonotype was counted at least ten times. This chain uses TRBV5-1 with TRBJ1-1, with D hard to call. The germline V and J ends were trimmed by 0 bases and 4 bases, with 13 bases remaining between them. The CDR3 length is 15 residues. Germline V gene lookup returns CDR1 SGHRS and CDR2 YFSETQ. The CDR3 region has the DNA TGCGCCAGCAGCTTGGGAAATAACCCCCCCACTGAAGCTTTCTTT. Translated: CASSLGNNPPTEAFF.

This clonotype occurred a few times. The chain has TRBV6-1 and TRBJ2-5; no definite D call. The CDR3 is 13 amino acids. V lost 6 bases to trimming and J lost 3 bases, with 11 bases between them. In germline, CDR1 is MNHNS, CDR2 SASEGT. The CDR3 spells CASRREVEETQYF. For the CDR3, the DNA is TGTGCCAGCAGGCGCGAAGTAGAAGAGACCCAGTACTTC.

In its sample, this clonotype was seen many times. The chain has TRBV28 and TRBJ1-1; TRBD1 aligns across 9 bases. The junction had 19 bases not matched to a gene; V was cut back by 6 bases and J by 11 bases. The CDR3 runs 16 residues. Looked up from germline, CDR1 is MDHEN and CDR2 is SYDVKM. The CDR3 protein is CASSPDGTGYVSGAFF. The CDR3 region has the DNA TGTGCCAGCAGCCCTGACGGGACAGGGTACGTATCAGGGGCTTTCTTT.

This clonotype has at least ten counts. The rearrangement uses TRBV7-9 and TRBJ1-6; D is unclear. Germline V gene sequence: CDR1 SEHNR, CDR2 FQNEAQ (reference sequence). With 3 bases removed from V and 14 bases from J, the gap between germline ends came to 23 bases. The CDR3 runs 16 residues. The CDR3 nucleotides are TGTGCCAGCAGCTTCCCGGGAGACACGGAGGATGAGACCCTCCACTTT. This codes for CASSFPGDTEDETLHF.

This clonotype was detected once. This sequence joins TRBV27 and TRBJ1-6; 7 bases map to TRBD1. CDR1 is MNHEY, CDR2 SMNVEV, per germline (reference sequence). The CDR3 is 15 amino acids. Germline trimming cut 5 bases from V and 9 bases from J; bases unmatched to any gene: 10. The CDR3 DNA is TGTGCCAGCAGTGACGGGGACAGACAGGGTTCACCCCTCCACTTT. Encoded protein: CASSDGDRQGSPLHF.

The chain links TRBV7-9 to TRBJ2-2, with 13 positions matching TRBD2. CDR1 and CDR2 (germline): SEHNR, FQNEAQ (reference sequence). This CDR3 is built from 18 residues. Trimming removed 5 bases from V and 6 bases from J; junction bases left unmatched: 12. CDR3 sequence (DNA): TGTGCCAGCAGCCCGCCTACCGGACTAGCGGGAGCGGCCGGGGAGCTGTTTTTT. Protein: CASSPPTGLAGAAGELFF.

The rearrangement uses TRBV9 and TRBJ1-2, with 8 nucleotides matching TRBD1. The CDR3 contains 14 residues. Germline V CDR1 and CDR2: SGDLS, YYNGEE. V lost 3 bases to trimming and J lost 0 bases; unmatched junction nucleotides: 1. The CDR3 protein is CASSGDRTNYGYTF. In DNA, the CDR3 is TGTGCCAGCAGCGGGGACAGGACTAACTATGGCTACACCTTC.

A single count supports this clonotype. This may come from a read error, since a much larger clone is one base off. V and J are TRBV7-2 and TRBJ2-3; the D gene could be TRBD1 or TRBD2 (6 bases each). Per the germline V gene, CDR1 is SGHTA and CDR2 is FQGNSA. With 6 bases removed from V and 2 bases from J, the gap between germline ends came to 12 bases. This CDR3 spans 14 amino acids. This CDR3 is CASRRGENTDTQYF. The CDR3 region has the DNA TGTGCCAGCAGGAGGGGGGAGAACACAGATACGCAGTATTTT. Looking up the rest from reference TRBV7-2 and TRBJ2-3 gives the full variable domain: GAGVSQSPSNKVTEKGKDVELRCDPISGHTALYWYRQSLGQGLEFLIYFQGNSAPDKSGLPSDRFSAERTGGSVSTLTIQRTQQEDSAVYLCASRRGENTDTQYFGPGTRLTVL.

A word on this clonotype: The junction and the germline gene differ at one end; a read error may be behind it. V gene TRBV19 combines with J gene TRBJ2-1; no clear D gene. CDR1 and CDR2 (germline): LNHDA, SQIVND (reference sequence). The CDR3 sequence is 14 residues long. The CDR3 is CASSIVLGYTEQFF. The CDR3 bases are TGTGCCAGTAGTATAGTGCTGGGCTACACTGAGCAGTTCTTC.

This clonotype has a count of ten or more. The chain recombines TRBV5-5 with TRBJ2-5, with 9 positions matching TRBD1. After removal of 4 bases from V and 5 bases from J, the junction contained 6 bases not matched to a gene. The CDR3 consists of 14 residues. The germline CDR1 and CDR2 sequences are SGHKS and YYEKEE (reference sequence). The CDR3 here is CASSRGTGLETQYF. DNA for the CDR3: TGTGCCAGCAGCCGGGGGACAGGGCTGGAGACCCAGTACTTC.

This chain joins TRBV6-2 or TRBV6-3 and TRBJ2-7; TRBD2 is a possible D gene (6 bases). The length of the CDR3 is 13 residues. Germline V CDR1 and CDR2: MNHEY, SVGEGT. V was pared by 4 bases and J by 3 bases, with 10 bases between. Written as DNA, the CDR3 is TGTGCCAGCAGTTCGGGGGTTATCTACGAGCAGTACTTC. This translates into CASSSGVIYEQYF.

In regard to this clonotype: This may be a read error: a much more frequent sequence differs by one nucleotide. The chain uses TRBV10-3 and TRBJ2-1; D gene uncertain. This CDR3 is built from 12 residues. V lost 3 bases, J lost 4 bases, and 4 bases lay in between. Germline CDR1 is ENHRY and CDR2 is SYGVKD. The CDR3 sequence is CAISEWYNEQFF. The DNA of the CDR3 is TGTGCCATCAGTGAATGGTACAATGAGCAGTTCTTC.

This clonotype has at least ten counts. The genes are TRBV6-1 and TRBJ1-4, with D maybe TRBD1 (6 bases). Trimming stripped 6 bases from V and 3 bases from J, with 11 bases between. The CDR3 loop spans 14 amino acids. The germline gives CDR1 MNHNS, CDR2 SASEGT. CDR3 DNA sequence: TGTGCCAGCAGGCAACAGGGCGCTAATGAAAAACTGTTTTTT. As protein: CASRQQGANEKLFF.

V usage is TRBV6-2 or TRBV6-3 and J usage is TRBJ1-1, with a possible D match to TRBD1 (6 bases). The V end lost 5 bases, the J end lost 3 bases, and 25 bases lay between the germline ends. The CDR3 has 18 residues. Looked up from germline, CDR1 is MNHEY and CDR2 is SVGEGT. DNA for the CDR3: TGTGCCAGCAGTCCACCGACAGGTGCCAGTCCCACCCACACTGAAGCTTTCTTT. Its protein product is CASSPPTGASPTHTEAFF.

Only a few counts were recorded for this clonotype. The chain carries TRBV20-1 and TRBJ2-5; the D gene is possibly TRBD2 (5 bases). Trimming took off 0 bases at V and 2 bases at J, with 10 bases between the two ends. Per germline, CDR1 DFQATT and CDR2 SNEGSKA (reference sequence). The CDR3 has 14 residues. This CDR3 reads CSARDTQRQETQYF. CDR3 bases: TGCAGTGCTAGAGATACCCAGCGGCAAGAGACCCAGTACTTC.

V gene TRBV3-1 combines with J gene TRBJ1-2, with D possibly matching TRBD1 (5 bases). Per the germline V gene, CDR1 is LGHDT and CDR2 is YNNKEL (reference sequence). V gave up 1 base and J gave up 8 bases, with 11 bases separating them. The CDR3 is 13 residues long. The CDR3 region has the DNA TGTGCCAGCAGCCAAGTAGACAGCGGGGGCTACACCTTC. Protein: CASSQVDSGGYTF.

The gene calls are TRBV25-1 and TRBJ2-7; D perhaps matches TRBD1 (5 bases). V gave up 3 bases and J gave up 3 bases, with 24 bases separating them. Germline V lookup: CDR1 MGHDK, CDR2 SYGVNS. The CDR3 runs to 18 residues. CDR3 residues: CASSDPKGRVGRDYEQYF. The CDR3 nucleotides read TGTGCCAGCAGTGATCCAAAGGGGCGAGTAGGCAGGGACTACGAGCAGTACTTC.

This clonotype was counted ten times or more. The genes are TRBV10-2 and TRBJ2-1; 9 nucleotides line up with TRBD2. The junction had 5 bases not matched to a gene; V was cut back by 5 bases and J by 0 bases. The germline CDR1 and CDR2 sequences are WSHSY and SAAADI. This CDR3 contains 16 residues. In DNA form, the CDR3 reads TGCGCCAGCAGTATGACTAGCGGAGGCTCCTACAATGAGCAGTTCTTC. Protein: CASSMTSGGSYNEQFF.

A few counts support this clonotype. V usage is TRBV7-3 and J usage is TRBJ2-3, with 10 bases that match TRBD2. The ends lost 2 bases at V and 1 base at J; junction bases unmatched: 3. Per germline, CDR1 SGHTA and CDR2 FQGTGA. The CDR3 runs 16 residues. CDR3 in amino acids: CASSLFGTSGTDTQYF. CDR3 coding DNA: TGTGCCAGCAGCTTATTTGGGACTAGCGGCACAGATACGCAGTATTTT.

This clonotype was picked up a small number of times. The missing conserved phenylalanine or tryptophan at the end of this CDR3 makes a read error likely. V and J are TRBV9 and TRBJ2-2, with a tentative D call TRBD1 (6 bases). V was shortened by 2 bases and J by 7 bases, with 9 bases between the two germline ends. CDR3 length: 13 residues. Germline CDR1 SGDLS, CDR2 YYNGEE. The CDR3 DNA follows: TGTGCCAGCAGCGTGTTGACAGGCGGGGAGCTGTTTCTT. It specifies CASSVLTGGELFL.

The V call is TRBV28, the J call TRBJ2-7; 9 bases agree with TRBD2. This CDR3 region has 15 residues. V lost 6 bases to trimming and J lost 4 bases; unmatched junction nucleotides: 10. CDR1 and CDR2 (germline): MDHEN, SYDVKM. The CDR3 protein is CASSRISGSAYEQYF. CDR3 sequence (DNA): TGTGCCAGCAGCCGTATTAGCGGGAGTGCGTACGAGCAGTACTTC.